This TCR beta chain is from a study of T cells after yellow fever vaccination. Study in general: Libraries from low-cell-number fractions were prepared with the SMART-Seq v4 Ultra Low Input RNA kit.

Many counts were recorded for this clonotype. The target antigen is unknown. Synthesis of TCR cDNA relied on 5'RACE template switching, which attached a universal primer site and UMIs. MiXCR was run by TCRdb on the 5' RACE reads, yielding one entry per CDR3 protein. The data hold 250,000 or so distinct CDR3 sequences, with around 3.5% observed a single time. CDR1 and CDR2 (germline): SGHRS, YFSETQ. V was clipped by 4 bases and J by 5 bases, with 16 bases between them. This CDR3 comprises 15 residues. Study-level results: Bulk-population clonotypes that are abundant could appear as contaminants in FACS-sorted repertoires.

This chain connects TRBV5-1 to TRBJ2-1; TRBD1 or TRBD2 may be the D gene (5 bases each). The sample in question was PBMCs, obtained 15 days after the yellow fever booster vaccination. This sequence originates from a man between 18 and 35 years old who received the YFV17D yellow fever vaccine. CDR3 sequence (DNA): TGCGCCAGCAGCCCTCCTGAGGGGCGGAACAATGAGCAGTTCTTC. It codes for CASSPPEGRNNEQFF.